The entry below gives a single TCR beta chain sequence along with its context. The data stem from a study of blood T cell repertoires in COVID-19. Background on the study: Sites in the United States, Italy and Spain provided acute and convalescent COVID-19 samples. Nucleic acid was either cDNA or gDNA, and it came from T cells, B-cell-depleted T cells, or PBMCs.

Here immunoSEQ multiplex PCR was the method, and the copy in TCRdb shows in-frame clones only, minus some. This table holds some 180,000 clones, roughly 93% found once. The CDR3 totals 13 residues. Trimming took 5 bases from V and 1 from J, leaving 8 bases between them. Germline CDR1 is MRHNA and CDR2 is SNTAGT. Those enrolled in Seattle joined during active infection and were followed longitudinally afterward. The sequencing input was peripheral blood. The V and J genes are TRBV6-4 and TRBJ1-1; D uncertain. The TCR originated in a man aged 18 to 35 with COVID-19, enrolled during active disease. CDR3 protein: CASSFDWNTEAFF. Here the CDR3 DNA reads TGTGCCAGCAGTTTCGACTGGAACACTGAAGCTTTCTTT.